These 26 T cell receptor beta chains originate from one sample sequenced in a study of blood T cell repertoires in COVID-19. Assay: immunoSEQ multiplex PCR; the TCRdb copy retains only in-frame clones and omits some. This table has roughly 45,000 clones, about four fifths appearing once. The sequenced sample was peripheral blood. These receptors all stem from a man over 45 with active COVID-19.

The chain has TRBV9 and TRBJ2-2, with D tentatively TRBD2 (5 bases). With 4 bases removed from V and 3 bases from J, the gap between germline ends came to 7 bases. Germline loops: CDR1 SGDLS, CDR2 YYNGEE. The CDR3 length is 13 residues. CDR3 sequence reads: CASSKADTGELFF. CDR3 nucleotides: TGTGCCAGCAGCAAAGCGGACACCGGGGAGCTGTTTTTT.

The CDR3 sequence: CASGQGQDEKLFF. CDR3 in DNA: TGTGCCAGCGGACAGGGGCAGGATGAAAAACTGTTTTTT. The J gene is TRBJ1-4, the V gene TRBV5-8; 9 nucleotides line up with TRBD1. Germline CDR1 is SGHTS and CDR2 is YDEGEE. The CDR3 has 13 residues. The trim removed 7 bases at V and 6 bases at J, leaving 4 bases unmatched. Based on the CDR3 plus reference TRBV5-8 and TRBJ1-4, the full variable domain is EAGVTQSPTHLIKTRGQQATLRCSPISGHTSVYWYQQALGLGLQFLLWYDEGEERNRGNFPPRFSGRQFPNYSSELNVNALELEDSALYLCASGQGQDEKLFFGSGTQLSVL.

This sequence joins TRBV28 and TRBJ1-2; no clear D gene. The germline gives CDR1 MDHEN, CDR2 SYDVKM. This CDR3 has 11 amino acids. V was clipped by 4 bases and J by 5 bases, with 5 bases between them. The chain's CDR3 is CASSSRYGYTF. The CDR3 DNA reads TGTGCCAGCAGTTCGAGATATGGCTACACCTTC.

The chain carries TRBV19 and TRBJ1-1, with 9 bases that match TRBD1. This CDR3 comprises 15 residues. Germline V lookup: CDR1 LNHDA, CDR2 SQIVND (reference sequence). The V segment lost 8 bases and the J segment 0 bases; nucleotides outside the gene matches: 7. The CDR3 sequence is CASGGTGNMNTEAFF. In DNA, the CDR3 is TGTGCCAGTGGGGGGACAGGGAATATGAACACTGAAGCTTTCTTT.

The CDR3 region has the DNA TGTGCCAGCAGCGTAGGCGGCGCCCACCCTTTTTCACCCCTCCACTTT. As protein: CASSVGGAHPFSPLHF. This sequence joins TRBV9 and TRBJ1-6, with no clear D. CDR3 length equals 16 residues. Trimming pared 0 bases from V and 9 bases from J, leaving 16 bases between. Germline CDR1 SGDLS, CDR2 YYNGEE.

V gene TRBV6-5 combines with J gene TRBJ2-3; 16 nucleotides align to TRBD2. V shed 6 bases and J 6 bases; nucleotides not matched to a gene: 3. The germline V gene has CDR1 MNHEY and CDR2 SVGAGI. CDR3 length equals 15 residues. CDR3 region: CASRGLAGGVDTQYF. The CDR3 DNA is TGTGCCAGCAGGGGACTAGCGGGGGGGGTGGATACGCAGTATTTT.

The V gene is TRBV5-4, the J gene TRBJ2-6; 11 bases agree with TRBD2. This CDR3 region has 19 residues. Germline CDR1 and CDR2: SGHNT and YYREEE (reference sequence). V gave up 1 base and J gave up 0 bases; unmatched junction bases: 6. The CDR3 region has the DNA TGTGCCAGCAGCTTGCCACTAGCGGGGGCCCTCTCTGGGGCCAACGTCCTGACTTTC. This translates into CASSLPLAGALSGANVLTF.

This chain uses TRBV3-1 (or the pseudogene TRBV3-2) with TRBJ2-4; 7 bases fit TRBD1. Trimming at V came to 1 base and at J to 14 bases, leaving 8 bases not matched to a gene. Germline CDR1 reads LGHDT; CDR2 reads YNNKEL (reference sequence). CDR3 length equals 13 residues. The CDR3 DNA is TGTGCCAGCAGCCAAGGAGACACCGGGACAGAGTACTTC. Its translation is CASSQGDTGTEYF.

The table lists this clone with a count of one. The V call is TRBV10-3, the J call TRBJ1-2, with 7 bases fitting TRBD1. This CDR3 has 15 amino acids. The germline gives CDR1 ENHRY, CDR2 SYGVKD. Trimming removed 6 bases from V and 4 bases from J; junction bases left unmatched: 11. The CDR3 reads CAISPEVAGGYGYTF. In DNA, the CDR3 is TGTGCCATCAGCCCTGAGGTCGCAGGGGGCTATGGCTACACCTTC.

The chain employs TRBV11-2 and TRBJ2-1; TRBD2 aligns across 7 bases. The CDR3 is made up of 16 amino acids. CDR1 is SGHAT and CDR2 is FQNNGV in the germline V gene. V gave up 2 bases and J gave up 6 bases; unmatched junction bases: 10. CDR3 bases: TGTGCCAGCAGCTTACCGGGACTACTCGCCCTCAATGAGCAGTTCTTC. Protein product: CASSLPGLLALNEQFF. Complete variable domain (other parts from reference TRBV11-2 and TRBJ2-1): EAGVAQSPRYKIIEKRQSVAFWCNPISGHATLYWYQQILGQGPKLLIQFQNNGVVDDSQLPKDRFSAERLKGVDSTLKIQPAKLEDSAVYLCASSLPGLLALNEQFFGPGTRLTVL.

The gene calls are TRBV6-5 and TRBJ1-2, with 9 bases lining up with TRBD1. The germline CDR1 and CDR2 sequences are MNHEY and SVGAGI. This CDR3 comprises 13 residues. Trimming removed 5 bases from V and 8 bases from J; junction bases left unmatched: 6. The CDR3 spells CASSTTGGRGYTF. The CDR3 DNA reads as TGTGCCAGCAGTACGACAGGGGGTCGGGGCTACACCTTC.

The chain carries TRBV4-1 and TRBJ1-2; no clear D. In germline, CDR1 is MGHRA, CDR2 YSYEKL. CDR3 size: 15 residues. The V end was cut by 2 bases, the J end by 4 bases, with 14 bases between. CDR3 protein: CASSQNRENIYGYTF. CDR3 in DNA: TGCGCCAGCAGCCAAAACCGGGAGAATATCTATGGCTACACCTTC.

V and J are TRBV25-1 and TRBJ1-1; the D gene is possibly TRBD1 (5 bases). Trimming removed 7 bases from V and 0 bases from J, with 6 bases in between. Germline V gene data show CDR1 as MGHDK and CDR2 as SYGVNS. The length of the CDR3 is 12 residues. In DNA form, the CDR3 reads TGTGCCAGCACAGGGATGAACACTGAAGCTTTCTTT. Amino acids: CASTGMNTEAFF. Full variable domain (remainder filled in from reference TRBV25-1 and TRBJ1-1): EADIYQTPRYLVIGTGKKITLECSQTMGHDKMYWYQQDPGMELHLIHYSYGVNSTEKGDLSSESTVSRIRTEHFPLTLESARPSHTSQYLCASTGMNTEAFFGQGTRLTVV.

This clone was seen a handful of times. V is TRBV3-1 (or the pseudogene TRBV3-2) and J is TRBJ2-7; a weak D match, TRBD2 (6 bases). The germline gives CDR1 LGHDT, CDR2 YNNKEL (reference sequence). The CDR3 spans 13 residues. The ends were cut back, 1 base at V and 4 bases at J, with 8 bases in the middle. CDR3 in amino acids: CASSQAEGYEQYF. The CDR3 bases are TGTGCCAGCAGCCAAGCGGAGGGATACGAGCAGTACTTC.

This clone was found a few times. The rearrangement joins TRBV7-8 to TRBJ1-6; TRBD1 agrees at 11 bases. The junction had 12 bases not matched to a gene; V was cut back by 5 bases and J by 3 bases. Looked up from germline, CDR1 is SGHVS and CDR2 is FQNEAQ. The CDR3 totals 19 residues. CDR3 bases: TGTGCCAGCAGCCGAGGCTGGACAGGGGGCGGCTTCTATAATTCACCCCTCCACTTT. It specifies CASSRGWTGGGFYNSPLHF.

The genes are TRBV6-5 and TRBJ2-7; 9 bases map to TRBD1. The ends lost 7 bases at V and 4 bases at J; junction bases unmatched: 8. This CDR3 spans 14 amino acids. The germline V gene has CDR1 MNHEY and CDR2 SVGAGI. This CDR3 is CASKTGQGLYEQYF. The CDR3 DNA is TGTGCCAGCAAAACGGGACAGGGATTGTACGAGCAGTACTTC.

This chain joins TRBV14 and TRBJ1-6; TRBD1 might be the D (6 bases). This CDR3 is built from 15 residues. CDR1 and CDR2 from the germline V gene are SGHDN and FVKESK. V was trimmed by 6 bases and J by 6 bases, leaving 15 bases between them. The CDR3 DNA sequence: TGTGCCAGCAGTCTTTGGGACAACGGTAATTCACCCCTCCACTTT. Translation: CASSLWDNGNSPLHF.

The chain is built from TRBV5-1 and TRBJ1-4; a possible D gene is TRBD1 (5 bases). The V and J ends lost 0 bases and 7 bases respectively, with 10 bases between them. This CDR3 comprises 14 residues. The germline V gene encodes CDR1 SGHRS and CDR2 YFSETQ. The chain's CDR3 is CASSLVNGGEKLFF. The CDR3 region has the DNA TGCGCCAGCAGCTTGGTCAACGGGGGTGAAAAACTGTTTTTT.

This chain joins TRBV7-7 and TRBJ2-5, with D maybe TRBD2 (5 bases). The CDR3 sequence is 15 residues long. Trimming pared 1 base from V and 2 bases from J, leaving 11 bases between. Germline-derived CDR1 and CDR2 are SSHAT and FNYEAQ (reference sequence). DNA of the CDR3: TGTGCCAGCAGCTTAGGAGGCCGGGGTCAAGAGACCCAGTACTTC. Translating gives CASSLGGRGQETQYF. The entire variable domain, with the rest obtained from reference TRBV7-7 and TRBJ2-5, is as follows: GAGVSQSPRYKVTKRGQDVTLRCDPISSHATLYWYQQALGQGPEFLTYFNYEAQPDKSGLPSDRFSAERPEGSISTLTIQRTEQRDSAMYRCASSLGGRGQETQYFGPGTRLLVL.

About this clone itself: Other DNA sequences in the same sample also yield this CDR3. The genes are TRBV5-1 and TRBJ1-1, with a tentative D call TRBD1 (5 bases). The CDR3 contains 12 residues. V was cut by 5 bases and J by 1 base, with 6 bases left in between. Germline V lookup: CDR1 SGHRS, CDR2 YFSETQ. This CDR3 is CASRRGNTEAFF. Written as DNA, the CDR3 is TGCGCCAGCAGAAGGGGGAACACTGAAGCTTTCTTT.

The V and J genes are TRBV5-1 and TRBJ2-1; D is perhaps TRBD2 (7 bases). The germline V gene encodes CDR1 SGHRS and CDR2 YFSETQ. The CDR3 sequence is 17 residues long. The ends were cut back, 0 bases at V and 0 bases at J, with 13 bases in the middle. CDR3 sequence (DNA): TGCGCCAGCAGCTTGGTTGGGGGGGCTAGCTCCTACAATGAGCAGTTCTTC. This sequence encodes CASSLVGGASSYNEQFF. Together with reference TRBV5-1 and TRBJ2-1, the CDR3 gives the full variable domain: KAGVTQTPRYLIKTRGQQVTLSCSPISGHRSVSWYQQTPGQGLQFLFEYFSETQRNKGNFPGRFSGRQFSNSRSEMNVSTLELGDSALYLCASSLVGGASSYNEQFFGPGTRLTVL.

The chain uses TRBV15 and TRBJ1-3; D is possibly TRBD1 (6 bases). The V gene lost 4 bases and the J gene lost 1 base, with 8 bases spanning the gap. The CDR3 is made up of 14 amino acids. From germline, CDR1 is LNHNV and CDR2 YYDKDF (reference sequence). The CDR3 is CATSKGDSGNTIYF. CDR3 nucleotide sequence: TGTGCCACCAGCAAGGGGGATTCTGGAAACACCATATATTTT.

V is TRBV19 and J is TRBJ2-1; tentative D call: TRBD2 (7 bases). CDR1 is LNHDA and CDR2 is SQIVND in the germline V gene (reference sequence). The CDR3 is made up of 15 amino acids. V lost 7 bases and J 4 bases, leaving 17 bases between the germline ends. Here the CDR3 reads CASTLGGGLYNEQFF. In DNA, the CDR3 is TGTGCCAGTACCCTAGGGGGGGGGCTATACAATGAGCAGTTCTTC.

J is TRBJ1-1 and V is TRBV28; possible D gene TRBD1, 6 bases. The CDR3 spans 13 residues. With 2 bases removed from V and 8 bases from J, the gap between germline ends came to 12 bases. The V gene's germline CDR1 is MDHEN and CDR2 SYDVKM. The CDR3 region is CASSLTMTGEAFF. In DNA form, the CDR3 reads TGTGCCAGCAGTTTAACAATGACAGGCGAAGCTTTCTTT.

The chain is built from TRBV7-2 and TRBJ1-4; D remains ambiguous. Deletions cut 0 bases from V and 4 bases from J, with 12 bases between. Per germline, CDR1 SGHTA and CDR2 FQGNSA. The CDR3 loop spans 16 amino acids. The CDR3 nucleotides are TGTGCCAGCAGCTTAGCGCGGTCGGTAGTTAATGAAAAACTGTTTTTT. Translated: CASSLARSVVNEKLFF.

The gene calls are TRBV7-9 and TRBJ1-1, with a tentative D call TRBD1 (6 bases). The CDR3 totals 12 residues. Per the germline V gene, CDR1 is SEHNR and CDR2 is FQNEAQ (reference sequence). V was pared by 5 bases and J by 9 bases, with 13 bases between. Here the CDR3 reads CASSPWTVQAFF. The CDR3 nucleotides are TGTGCCAGCAGCCCTTGGACAGTACAAGCTTTCTTT.